The T cell receptor (beta chain) under discussion was sequenced for a study of cytomegalovirus exposure and HLA in healthy donors. The primer mix had 60 Vbeta and 13 Jbeta primers. Only in-frame clones appear in the TCRdb table, and some are missing; sequencing was by immunoSEQ multiplex PCR. The repertoire includes around 120,000 clones, around 76% of them detected once, and approximately 28% sits in the top ten. A remark on this clone: The target antigen is unknown.

V was cut by 6 bases and J by 0 bases, with 21 bases left in between. The V gene's germline CDR1 is LNHDA and CDR2 SQIVND (reference sequence). The CDR3 consists of 17 residues. Points from the study as a whole: Rare TCR sequences dominated, though some public TCRs recurred in many donors.

The clonotype was recovered from a man aged 60 to 69 in good health and CMV-seropositive. Sequencing was performed on PBMCs. The V gene is TRBV19, the J gene TRBJ2-7; tentative D call: TRBD2 (5 bases). The DNA of the CDR3 is TGTGCCAGTAGCCAGAACGGGCAGCGGAGGAGCTCCTACGAGCAGTACTTC. Its translation: CASSQNGQRRSSYEQYF.